This T cell receptor beta chain comes out of a study of post-analysis software for immune sequencing data. Study-wide results and caveats: Controls had significantly higher normalized Chao1 diversity than multiple sclerosis patients. There were five TRBV segments more frequent in patients than controls, and TRBV5-6, TRBV5-1 and TRBV20-1 were among them. By F measure, strong co-clustering occurred among samples prepared in the same batch.

Germline V gives CDR1 LGHDT, CDR2 YNNKEL (reference sequence). The CDR3 length is 15 residues. Turning to this clonotype: Its target is unknown.

The library was made from cDNA and included unique molecular identifiers. T cells, 1 to 10 million of them, yielded approximately 500,000 cDNA molecules. From the PCR reads, TCRdb called clonotypes with MiXCR, one entry per CDR3 protein. The sample contains about 770,000 distinct CDR3 sequences, about 43% of which appear only once. The clonotype was recovered from a girl between 5 and 17 years old with multiple sclerosis. The chain couples TRBV3-1 to TRBJ2-5; a possible D gene is TRBD2 (6 bases). The J call may not be correct, given that the DNA end is closer to TRBJ2-7. Sample: blood. CDR3 bases: TGTGCCAGCAGCCAAGAGCGGGGACGCTGGGACGAGCAGTACTTC. It specifies CASSQERGRWDEQYF.